This T cell receptor (beta chain) was recorded in a study of Ad26.COV2.S vaccination and SARS-CoV-2 variants. Trimming removed 5 bases from V and 5 bases from J; junction bases left unmatched: 12. This CDR3 has 17 residues. Germline CDR1 reads SEHNR; CDR2 reads FQNEAQ (reference sequence). The treatment: 19 received Ad26.COV2.S at low or high dose, single or two shots; 5 received placebo; per-sample allocation not given. Sampling happened 63 days after the first vaccine or placebo injection. Assay used: immunoSEQ multiplex PCR; TCRdb lists only in-frame clones, some missing. In the table there are about 430,000 clones, 80% to 95% of which are singletons.

The sequence derives from a person between 18 and 65 years old who received the Ad26.COV2.S COVID-19 vaccine or a placebo. Material: peripheral blood, obtained in a trial of Ad26.COV2.S vaccine versus placebo. V usage is TRBV7-9 and J usage is TRBJ2-2; TRBD2 matches at 9 bases. In DNA, the CDR3 is TGTGCCAGCAGCGCTCCCGAGGCGGGAGGGCCTACCGGGGAGCTGTTTTTT. This translates into CASSAPEAGGPTGELFF.